The 25 T cell receptor beta chains reported below all come from one sample, sequenced in a study of OX40 agonist ivuxolimab in advanced cancers. The data were produced by immunoSEQ multiplex PCR, yet TCRdb's version contains in-frame clones alone and is incomplete. The sample yields approximately 71,000 clones, roughly 85% seen once. Sequenced here: CD4+ or CD8+ T cells sorted from blood, sampled in a trial of the OX40 agonist ivuxolimab. The source of these receptors is an adult with an advanced solid tumor such as melanoma, head and neck, liver or kidney cancer.

CDR3 nucleotide sequence: TGTGCCAGCAGCCGGACAGGGACCCCGGGAGATACGCAGTATTTT. It codes for CASSRTGTPGDTQYF. The J gene is TRBJ2-3, the V gene TRBV7-8; TRBD1 matches 8 bases. This CDR3 region has 15 residues. V lost 5 bases and J lost 5; bases outside the gene matches: 9. In germline, CDR1 is SGHVS, CDR2 FQNEAQ. Full variable domain (missing parts from reference TRBV7-8 and TRBJ2-3): GAGVSQSPRYKVAKRGQDVALRCDPISGHVSLFWYQQALGQGPEFLTYFQNEAQLDKSGLPSDRFFAERPEGSVSTLKIQRTQQEDSAVYLCASSRTGTPGDTQYFGPGTRLTVL.

The table lists this clone with a few counts. This chain connects TRBV5-1 to TRBJ2-1; 9 nucleotides match TRBD2. V shed 4 bases, J shed 0 bases, and the junction held 14 bases outside the gene matches. CDR3 length equals 19 residues. Germline CDR1 reads SGHRS; CDR2 reads YFSETQ. The chain's CDR3 is CASSTRRAGGYSSYNEQFF. The CDR3 nucleotides read TGCGCCAGCAGCACCCGACGAGCGGGGGGCTACAGCTCCTACAATGAGCAGTTCTTC.

As DNA, the CDR3 is TGTGCCAGCAGGGACCACGGACTAGCGGGTTTGGATACGCAGTATTTT. Amino acid sequence: CASRDHGLAGLDTQYF. This chain connects TRBV2 to TRBJ2-3, with 11 bases identical to TRBD2. The CDR3 consists of 16 residues. After removal of 6 bases from V and 6 bases from J, the junction contained 11 bases not matched to a gene. Germline V gives CDR1 SNHLY, CDR2 FYNNEI.

V gene TRBV27 combines with J gene TRBJ2-7; 8 positions match TRBD2. V was pared by 4 bases and J by 3 bases, with 8 bases of the junction left unmatched. Germline V gene sequence: CDR1 MNHEY, CDR2 SMNVEV (reference sequence). CDR3 length: 15 amino acids. The CDR3 sequence is CASSSQTSGYYEQYF. The CDR3 DNA is TGTGCCAGCAGTTCTCAAACTAGCGGATACTACGAGCAGTACTTC.

The chain uses TRBV7-2 and TRBJ2-7; 9 nucleotides align to TRBD2. J gave up 5 bases and V 4 bases, and 12 bases lay outside the gene matches. Per germline, CDR1 SGHTA and CDR2 FQGNSA. This CDR3 has 16 residues. The DNA of the CDR3 is TGTGCCAGCAGCTCCCCCTGGGTAGCGGGAGAACACGAGCAGTACTTC. Translation gives CASSSPWVAGEHEQYF.

The CDR3 DNA sequence: TGTGCCAGTAGTCAGAGGGTTAGCAATCAGCCCCAGCATTTT. Translation: CASSQRVSNQPQHF. The rearrangement joins TRBV19 to TRBJ1-5, with D hard to call. V was clipped by 5 bases and J by 0 bases, with 8 bases between them. This CDR3 has 14 residues. Germline V gene data show CDR1 as LNHDA and CDR2 as SQIVND (reference sequence).

The chain couples TRBV13 to TRBJ2-7, with D perhaps matching TRBD2 (5 bases). CDR1 is PRHDT and CDR2 is FYEKMQ in the germline V gene (reference sequence). With 3 bases removed from V and 4 bases from J, the gap between germline ends came to 13 bases. The CDR3 extends over 14 amino acids. The CDR3 DNA is TGTGCCAGCAGCTTGAGAGGGAGTGATTACGAGCAGTACTTC. It yields the protein CASSLRGSDYEQYF.

The genes are TRBV7-3 and TRBJ2-2; no firm D call. Deletions cut 2 bases from V and 4 bases from J, with 8 bases between. CDR3 size: 14 residues. Germline V gene data show CDR1 as SGHTA and CDR2 as FQGTGA. The CDR3 loop is CASSLQESTGELFF. The DNA of the CDR3 is TGTGCCAGCAGCTTACAGGAGAGCACCGGGGAGCTGTTTTTT.

V gene TRBV5-1 combines with J gene TRBJ2-7; D is unresolved. With 3 bases removed from V and 4 bases from J, the gap between germline ends came to 8 bases. The CDR3 consists of 12 residues. Germline CDR1 and CDR2: SGHRS and YFSETQ. CDR3 DNA sequence: TGCGCCAGCAGCTCCAACGGGTACGAGCAGTACTTC. It yields the protein CASSSNGYEQYF. The full variable domain, with the rest looked up from reference TRBV5-1 and TRBJ2-7, is KAGVTQTPRYLIKTRGQQVTLSCSPISGHRSVSWYQQTPGQGLQFLFEYFSETQRNKGNFPGRFSGRQFSNSRSEMNVSTLELGDSALYLCASSSNGYEQYFGPGTRLTVT.

The chain links TRBV7-3 to TRBJ2-2, with 7 positions matching TRBD1. Germline-derived CDR1 and CDR2 are SGHTA and FQGTGA. The V and J ends lost 5 bases and 7 bases, in that order; junction bases with no gene match: 10. The CDR3 loop spans 15 amino acids. CDR3: CASSPKTGLNGELFF. DNA of the CDR3: TGTGCCAGCAGCCCTAAGACAGGGCTTAACGGGGAGCTGTTTTTT.

This clone is a singleton in its sample. The rearrangement links TRBV7-9 to TRBJ2-5; weak D call: TRBD1 (6 bases). Germline CDR1 and CDR2: SEHNR and FQNEAQ (reference sequence). This CDR3 spans 15 amino acids. The V gene lost 1 base and the J gene lost 4 bases, with 13 bases spanning the gap. Here the CDR3 DNA reads TGTGCCAGCAGCTTAGATGGGACACCCCTAGAGACCCAGTACTTC. The encoded protein is CASSLDGTPLETQYF. Supplemented by reference TRBV7-9 and TRBJ2-5, the full variable domain reads DTGVSQNPRHKITKRGQNVTFRCDPISEHNRLYWYRQTLGQGPEFLTYFQNEAQLEKSRLLSDRFSAERPKGSFSTLEIQRTEQGDSAMYLCASSLDGTPLETQYFGPGTRLLVL.

V and J are TRBV6-5 and TRBJ1-2; 10 bases are shared with TRBD1. Looked up from germline, CDR1 is MNHEY and CDR2 is SVGAGI. This CDR3 comprises 15 residues. Losses at the gene ends were 4 bases for V and 5 bases for J; bases not matched to a gene: 7. The CDR3 is CASSLDRGDPYGYTF. As DNA, the CDR3 is TGTGCCAGCAGTTTGGACAGGGGGGACCCTTATGGCTACACCTTC.

This clone occurred many times. V and J are TRBV5-6 and TRBJ1-2, with a weak D call TRBD1 (5 bases). V was trimmed by 0 bases and J by 4 bases, leaving 10 bases between them. Germline lookup yields CDR1 SGHDT and CDR2 YYEEEE. CDR3 size: 14 residues. The CDR3 spells CASSLAQGPYGYTF. The CDR3 region has the DNA TGTGCCAGCAGCTTGGCCCAGGGCCCCTATGGCTACACCTTC.

CDR3 nucleotide sequence: TGCAGCGTTTTTCGGACAGGGGAGACCCAGTACTTC. It encodes CSVFRTGETQYF. This chain uses TRBV29-1 with TRBJ2-5; 8 bases align to TRBD1. The junction had 4 bases not matched to a gene; V was cut back by 5 bases and J by 5 bases. Looked up from germline, CDR1 is SQVTM and CDR2 is ANQGSEA. There are 12 residues in the CDR3.

This clone appeared a few times. The J gene is TRBJ1-2, the V gene TRBV2, with a weak D call TRBD1 (5 bases). V lost 8 bases, J lost 8 bases, and 18 bases lay in between. The CDR3 consists of 13 residues. CDR1 and CDR2 (germline): SNHLY, FYNNEI. CDR3 protein: CASSWGGVGGYTF. The CDR3 DNA reads TGTGCCAGCTCCTGGGGGGGAGTAGGCGGCTACACCTTC.

The chain has TRBV5-1 and TRBJ1-3; no clear D. Germline V gene data show CDR1 as SGHRS and CDR2 as YFSETQ. V lost 0 bases, J lost 1 base, and 8 bases lay in between. This CDR3 is built from 15 residues. This chain's CDR3 is CASSLAAGSGNTIYF. In nucleotides, the CDR3 is TGCGCCAGCAGCTTGGCCGCGGGGTCTGGAAACACCATATATTTT.

The V gene is TRBV27, the J gene TRBJ2-1, with 8 positions matching TRBD1. The CDR3 has 14 residues. Germline trimming cut 5 bases from V and 5 bases from J; bases unmatched to any gene: 5. Germline V CDR1 and CDR2: MNHEY, SMNVEV (reference sequence). The CDR3 nucleotides are TGTGCCAGCAGTGGAGACAGGGGCCACAATGAGCAGTTCTTC. Its protein product is CASSGDRGHNEQFF.

The gene calls are TRBV27 and TRBJ2-7; 7 bases fit TRBD1. Trimming cost V 5 bases and J 6 bases; bases outside gene matches: 7. CDR3 length: 13 residues. Germline V gene lookup returns CDR1 MNHEY and CDR2 SMNVEV (reference sequence). CDR3 DNA: TGTGCCAGCAGTCCCCGACAGGGTCGCGAGCAGTACGTC. It codes for CASSPRQGREQYV.

A few counts support this clone. V usage is TRBV30 and J usage is TRBJ2-3; 8 bases are a match to TRBD2. This CDR3 has 14 residues. Unmatched junction bases numbered 6, after V lost 5 bases and J lost 2 bases. CDR1 and CDR2 (germline): GTSNPN, SVGIG (reference sequence). CDR3 residues: CAWGTGGSTDTQYF. The CDR3 DNA sequence: TGTGCCTGGGGGACGGGGGGGTCCACAGATACGCAGTATTTT. The whole variable domain, remainder taken from reference TRBV30 and TRBJ2-3, is SQTIHQWPATLVQPVGSPLSLECTVEGTSNPNLYWYRQAAGRGLQLLFYSVGIGQISSEVPQNLSASRPQDRQFILSSKKLLLSDSGFYLCAWGTGGSTDTQYFGPGTRLTVL.

By proportion, this clone is large. The chain recombines TRBV7-8 with TRBJ2-7; D may correspond to TRBD1 or TRBD2 (5 bases each). V lost 5 bases, J lost 2 bases, and 16 bases lay in between. Germline CDR1 SGHVS, CDR2 FQNEAQ. The CDR3 is 15 amino acids. CDR3 nucleotide sequence: TGTGCCAGCAGCCTCCCGGGCCCGGGGCCCTACGAGCAGTACTTC. As protein: CASSLPGPGPYEQYF.

The chain combines TRBV7-3 with TRBJ2-3; D gene ambiguous. The CDR3 extends over 15 amino acids. The V and J ends lost 4 bases and 1 base respectively, with 12 bases between them. Germline assignment: CDR1 SGHTA and CDR2 FQGTGA. The chain's CDR3 is CASSSGQPGTDTQYF. CDR3 DNA sequence: TGTGCCAGCAGCTCCGGGCAACCCGGCACAGATACGCAGTATTTT.

The CDR3 coding sequence is TGCGCCAGCAGCGGAGACCGGGACAGGGGATTAAACGAGCAGTACTTC. Translating gives CASSGDRDRGLNEQYF. V usage is TRBV5-1 and J usage is TRBJ2-7, with 10 bases that match TRBD1. CDR1 SGHRS and CDR2 YFSETQ come from the germline V gene. CDR3 size: 16 residues. J lost 5 bases, V lost 4 bases, and 12 bases had no gene match.

This clone has more than one count but fewer than ten. The identical CDR3 is also encoded by other nucleotide sequences in the sample. The chain combines TRBV7-2 with TRBJ2-7; D is uncertain. The germline V gene has CDR1 SGHTA and CDR2 FQGNSA. Between the trimmed V and J ends, which lost 2 bases and 1 base, there was a span of 0 bases. This CDR3 has 11 residues. In nucleotides, the CDR3 is TGTGCCAGCAGCTTATCCTACGAGCAGTACTTC. Its protein is CASSLSYEQYF.

The chain has TRBV19 and TRBJ2-1; TRBD1 or TRBD2 may be the D gene (5 bases each). Germline CDR1 LNHDA, CDR2 SQIVND (reference sequence). V was clipped by 7 bases and J by 2 bases, with 15 bases between them. The CDR3 consists of 15 residues. CDR3 loop: CASKADRGAYNEQFF. The CDR3 nucleotides read TGTGCCAGTAAAGCTGACAGAGGGGCCTACAATGAGCAGTTCTTC.

This clone has just one count. V gene TRBV4-1 combines with J gene TRBJ1-4; TRBD1 aligns across 9 bases. The CDR3 is 12 residues long. CDR1 is MGHRA, CDR2 YSYEKL, per germline. J gave up 14 bases and V 1 base, and 2 bases lay outside the gene matches. The CDR3 DNA reads TGCGCCAGCAGCCAAGGGGGGACAGGGCTGTTTTTT. Protein sequence: CASSQGGTGLFF.